This TCR beta chain is drawn from a study of blood T cell repertoires in COVID-19 (dated by TCRdb to the early 2020s). Study-wide context: Samples from collaborators originated in the United States, Italy and Spain and spanned both the acute and convalescent phases of COVID-19. Sample metadata almost always included a de-identified subject ID, COVID-19 status, age in years and sex. Samples were obtained from the ongoing ImmuneRACE study (first 160 participants) and from about 1,300 subjects provided by 6 global collaborators. HLA class I and class II types, where available, came from metadata supplied by the sample provider rather than from assay-based typing. The material from the prospective study consisted of cDNA or gDNA derived from T cells, B-cell-depleted T cells, or PBMCs. The repertoires were made available in a free public database intended to serve as a resource for research on the immune response to SARS-CoV-2. Deeply sampled blood TCRbeta repertoires from subjects exposed to, actively infected with, or recovered from COVID-19 were included in the dataset.

In the prospective study, participants were about 18 to 95 years old, resided in fewer than 25 geographic areas of the United States, and were enrolled through a virtual design. In the prospective study, participants were assigned to cohorts based on the clinical history participants reported in a screening survey and a study questionnaire. Recovered participants in ImmuneRACE Cohort 3 were defined as having two consecutive negative NP/OP PCR tests, clearance from a healthcare professional, or resolution of symptoms. Each participant in the prospective study had whole blood, serum and a nasopharyngeal or oropharyngeal swab collected by mobile phlebotomists. Additional blood draws and questionnaires over an approximately two-month period could optionally be provided by prospective study participants. Blood samples from the prospective study were shipped frozen or at room temperature prior to DNA extraction.

TCRbeta CDR3 regions were amplified from genomic DNA using the immunoSEQ Assay, a bias-controlled multiplex PCR. In the source study's methods: The number of nucleated cells in each sample was estimated by amplification of reference gene primers within the assay. Sequence reads were collapsed and filtered to measure the absolute abundance of every unique TCRbeta CDR3 rearrangement. For each sample, productive Simpson clonality was calculated by taking the square root of Simpson's diversity index across productive rearrangements. Sourced from immuneACCESS, this table was stored by TCRdb with only in-frame sequences that have V and J called. A share of the clones is absent; for the studies checked, an unresolved V gene accounts for under half, and the remainder has no known explanation. The V and J calls and clone size are taken from that table; D and trimming were inferred from the DNA. A total of around 400,000 clones appear in this sample, around 83% of them only once. The ten most abundant clones make up roughly 5.1% of the sample.

Only one count was recorded for this clone. The antigen this receptor binds is unknown. No qualities accompany the bases; no much larger clone lies one base away. Overall study results and their limits: The quantity of clinical and demographic metadata differed by source and by participant and was supplied without curation.

V loses 6 bases of germline sequence and J loses 11 bases, and the interval between the two ends is 19 bases. The CDR3 runs 13 residues from the cysteine to the phenylalanine. Of the read, only the CDR3 DNA is kept; its 39 bases are in frame from base 1. The sequence links TRBV12-3 or TRBV12-4 to TRBJ1-1, with no confident D gene call. This TCR derives from a woman aged 45 to 65 who had recovered from COVID-19. What was sequenced was PBMCs or T cells enriched from blood (not recorded which). The CDR3 region has the sequence CASSTTHLRKAFF. The DNA sequence is given as TGTGCCAGCAGCACGACTCACTTAAGGAAGGCTTTCTTT.